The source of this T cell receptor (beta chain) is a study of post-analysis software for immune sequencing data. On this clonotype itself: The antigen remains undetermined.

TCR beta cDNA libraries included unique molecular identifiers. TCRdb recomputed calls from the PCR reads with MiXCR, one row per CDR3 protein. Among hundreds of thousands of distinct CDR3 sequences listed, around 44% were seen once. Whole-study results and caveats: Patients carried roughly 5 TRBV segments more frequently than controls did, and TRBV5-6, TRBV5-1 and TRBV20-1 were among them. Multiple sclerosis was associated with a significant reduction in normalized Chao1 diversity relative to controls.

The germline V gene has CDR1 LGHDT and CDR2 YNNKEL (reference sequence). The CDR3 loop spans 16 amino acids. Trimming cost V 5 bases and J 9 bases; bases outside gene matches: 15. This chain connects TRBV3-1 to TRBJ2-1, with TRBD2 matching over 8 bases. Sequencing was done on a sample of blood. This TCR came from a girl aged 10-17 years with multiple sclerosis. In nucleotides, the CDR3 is TGTGCCAGCAGCTCTCAGAAGAGCGGGAGATATTGTGAGCAGTTCTTC. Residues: CASSSQKSGRYCEQFF.